This TCR beta chain was recorded in a study of shared clonotypes between healthy human individuals. This clone came up once. Free of recent acute infections or vaccinations, the donors were healthy HIV-negative adults. Deep was the level at which the assay was run. Genomic DNA from each subset was divided evenly over several immunoSEQ plates. Produced via immunoSEQ multiplex PCR; TCRdb's table is partial and in-frame only. Here the sample spans some 2,000,000 clones, around 95% being singletons. After removal of 8 bases from V and 4 bases from J, the junction contained 6 bases not matched to a gene. CDR1 ENHRY and CDR2 SYGVKD come from the germline V gene. The CDR3 sequence is 13 residues long.

The sequenced material came from naive CD4+ T cells sorted from blood. The subset denotes: CD45RA+ positively selected. The chain uses TRBV10-3 and TRBJ2-7; 9 bases align to TRBD1. The clonotype originates from a young man in good health. Written as DNA, the CDR3 is TGTGCCATCGGAGGACAGGGGTTGTACGAGCAGTACTTC. Translated: CAIGGQGLYEQYF.